This TCR beta chain was profiled in a study of regulatory T cells in long-lasting Graves disease. From germline, CDR1 is SGHVS and CDR2 FQNEAQ. Trimming left V 3 bases short and J 2 bases short, with 16 bases between. The CDR3 covers 17 residues. Sample time point: newly diagnosed GD, antithyroid drugs for less than 3 months. From PBMCs, RNA was extracted and then used to make the TCR library. Through Arm-PCR of CDR3 regions and iRepertoire HTBI primers, TCR beta libraries were built. Original handling: The identification of approximately 62 TRBV and some 13 TRBJ segments was made across samples. TCRdb re-analysed the multiplex PCR reads in MiXCR, keeping a single row per CDR3 protein. It is TCRdb's table, rather than the study itself, that gives the V and J calls and clone size. The repertoire consists of about half a million distinct CDR3 sequences, with around 12% occurring once and the leading ten covering 8.9%.

This sample was shared with a second study, whose subject was T cells in Graves' hyperthyroidism and ophthalmopathy. As that study records: Most clonotypes expanded in thyroid above 0.001 were likewise present in blood.

Sequences were derived from peripheral blood mononuclear cells (PBMCs), sampled at new diagnosis, from a patient treated with antithyroid drugs. This clonotype was sampled from a woman in her 30s with Graves disease. The chain joins TRBV7-8 to TRBJ2-2, with D hard to call. CDR3 DNA sequence: TGTGCCAGCAGCTTCAGCGACTCCCGCCTCAACACCGGGGAGCTGTTTTTT. Encoded protein: CASSFSDSRLNTGELFF.